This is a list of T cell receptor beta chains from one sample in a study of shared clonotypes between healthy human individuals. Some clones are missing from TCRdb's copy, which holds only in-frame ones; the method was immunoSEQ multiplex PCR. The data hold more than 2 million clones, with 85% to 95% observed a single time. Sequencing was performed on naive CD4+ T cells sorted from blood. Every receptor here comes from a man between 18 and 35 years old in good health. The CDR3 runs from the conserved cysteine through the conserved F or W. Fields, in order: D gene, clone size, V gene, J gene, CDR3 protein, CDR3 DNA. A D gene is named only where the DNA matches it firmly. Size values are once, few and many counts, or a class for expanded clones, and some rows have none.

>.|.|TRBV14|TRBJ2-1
CASSQATDEQFF
TGTGCCAGCAGCCAAGCGACTGATGAGCAGTTCTTC
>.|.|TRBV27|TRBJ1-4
CASGPFNEKLFF
TGTGCCAGCGGCCCCTTTAATGAAAAACTGTTTTTT
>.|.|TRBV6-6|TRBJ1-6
CASSYSGDQSPLHF
TGTGCCAGCAGTTACTCCGGGGATCAATCACCCCTCCACTTT
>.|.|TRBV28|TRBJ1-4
CASSSQPNEKLFF
TGTGCCAGCAGTTCGCAGCCAAATGAAAAACTGTTTTTT
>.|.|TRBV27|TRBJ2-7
CASSSLNGGGLSYEQYF
TGTGCCAGCTCTTCCTTAAATGGTGGCGGCCTCTCCTACGAGCAGTACTTC
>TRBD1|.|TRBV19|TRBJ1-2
CASRNRGTKNYGYTF
TGTGCCAGTCGTAACAGGGGAACGAAAAACTATGGCTACACCTTC
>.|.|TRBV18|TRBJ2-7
CASSPPIRVALYF
TGTGCCAGCTCACCACCCATCAGGGTGGCTCTGTACTTC
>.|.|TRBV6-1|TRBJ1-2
CASSPGGNYGYTF
TGTGCCAGCAGTCCTGGTGGTAACTATGGCTACACCTTC
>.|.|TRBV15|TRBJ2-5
CATSREGETQYF
TGTGCCACCAGCAGAGAAGGAGAGACCCAGTACTTC
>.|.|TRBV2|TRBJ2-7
CASSEAVSLEQYF
TGTGCCAGCAGTGAAGCTGTATCGCTGGAGCAGTACTTC
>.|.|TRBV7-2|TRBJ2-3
CASSFTGASTDTQYF
TGTGCCAGCAGCTTCACAGGAGCTAGCACAGATACGCAGTATTTT
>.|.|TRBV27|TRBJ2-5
CASSLRLLETQYF
TGTGCCAGCAGTTTACGACTCTTAGAGACCCAGTACTTC
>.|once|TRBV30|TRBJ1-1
CAWSSPAGTYTEAFF
TGTGCCTGGAGTTCCCCGGCGGGGACCTACACTGAAGCTTTCTTT
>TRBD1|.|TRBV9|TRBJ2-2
CASSVSRDRDTGELFF
TGTGCCAGCAGCGTATCCCGGGACAGGGACACCGGGGAGCTGTTTTTT
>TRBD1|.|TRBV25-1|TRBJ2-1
CASSGQGANNEQFF
TGTGCCAGCAGTGGACAGGGAGCCAACAATGAGCAGTTCTTC
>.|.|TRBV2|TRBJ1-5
CASSEGIRNQPQHF
TGTGCCAGCAGTGAAGGCATCCGGAATCAGCCCCAGCATTTT
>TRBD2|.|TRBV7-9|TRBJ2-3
CASSLGPLAGGTDTQYF
TGTGCCAGCAGCTTAGGCCCACTAGCGGGAGGTACAGATACGCAGTATTTT
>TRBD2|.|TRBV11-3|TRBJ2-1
CASSLVWGGRTDNEQFF
TGTGCCAGCAGCTTAGTTTGGGGGGGACGGACCGACAATGAGCAGTTCTTC
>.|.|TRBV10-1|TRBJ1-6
CASSQKNNSPLHF
TGCGCCTCGTCCCAGAAAAATAATTCACCCCTCCACTTT
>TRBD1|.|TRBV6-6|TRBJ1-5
CASSYTDRGDQPQHF
TGTGCCAGCAGTTACACGGACAGGGGCGATCAGCCCCAGCATTTT
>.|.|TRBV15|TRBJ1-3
CATSRVGINTIYF
TGTGCCACCAGCAGAGTGGGGATCAACACCATATATTTT
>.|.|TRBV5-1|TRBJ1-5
CASSPSGLAQPQHF
TGCGCCAGCAGCCCGTCGGGATTGGCTCAGCCCCAGCATTTT
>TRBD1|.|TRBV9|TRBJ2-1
CASSARDSKVNEQFF
TGTGCCAGCAGCGCCCGGGACAGTAAGGTCAATGAGCAGTTCTTC
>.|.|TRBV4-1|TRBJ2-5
CASSQDSGALGETQYF
TGCGCCAGCAGCCAAGATAGTGGCGCCCTAGGGGAGACCCAGTACTTC
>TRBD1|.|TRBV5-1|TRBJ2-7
CASSLGTGKGYEQYF
TGCGCCAGCAGCCTTGGGACAGGGAAGGGGTACGAGCAGTACTTC
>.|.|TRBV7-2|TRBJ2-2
CASSSTLRGLFF
TGTGCCAGCAGCTCCACTCTTAGGGGGCTGTTTTTT
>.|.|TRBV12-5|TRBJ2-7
CASGTTSHEQYF
TGTGCTAGTGGGACCACTAGCCACGAGCAGTACTTC
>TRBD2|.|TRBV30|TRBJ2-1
CAWTLAGAGEQFF
TGTGCCTGGACCCTCGCGGGAGCAGGTGAGCAGTTCTTC
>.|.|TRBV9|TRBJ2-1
CASSAHQGPSYNEQFF
TGTGCCAGCAGCGCACACCAGGGGCCTTCCTACAATGAGCAGTTCTTC
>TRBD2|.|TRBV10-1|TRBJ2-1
CASSPTSGRAGYNEQFF
TGCGCCAGCAGTCCGACTAGCGGGAGGGCCGGGTACAATGAGCAGTTCTTC
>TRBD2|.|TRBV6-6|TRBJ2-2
CASSFLAGTTSGELFF
TGTGCCAGCAGTTTCTTAGCGGGGACCACTTCCGGGGAGCTGTTTTTT
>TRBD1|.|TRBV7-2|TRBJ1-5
CASSLVTGVSQPQHF
TGTGCCAGCAGCTTAGTTACAGGGGTTAGTCAGCCCCAGCATTTT
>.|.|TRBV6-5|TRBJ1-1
CASSRGGTEAFF
TGTGCCAGCAGTCGCGGGGGAACTGAAGCTTTCTTT
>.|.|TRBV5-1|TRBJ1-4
CASSSGRVNEKLFF
TGCGCCAGCAGTTCGGGACGGGTGAATGAAAAACTGTTTTTT
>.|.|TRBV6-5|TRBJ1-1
CASSYDRTEAFF
TGTGCCAGCAGTTACGACCGGACTGAAGCTTTCTTT
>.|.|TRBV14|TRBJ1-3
CASSPYRRPSGNTIYF
TGTGCCAGCAGCCCCTATCGACGGCCGTCTGGAAACACCATATATTTT
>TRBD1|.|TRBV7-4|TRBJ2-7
CASSLEVRGQLSSYEQYF
TGTGCCAGCAGCTTAGAAGTCAGGGGGCAATTAAGCTCCTACGAGCAGTACTTC
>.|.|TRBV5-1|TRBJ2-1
CASSLAGGVYNEQFF
TGCGCCAGCAGCTTGGCCGGGGGAGTCTACAATGAGCAGTTCTTC
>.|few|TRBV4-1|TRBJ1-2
CASSQGLQEYGYTF
TGCGCCAGCAGCCAGGGGCTACAGGAGTATGGCTACACCTTC
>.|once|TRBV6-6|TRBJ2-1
CASSYSSDLRGEQFF
TGTGCCAGCAGTTACTCGTCCGACCTAAGGGGTGAGCAGTTCTTC
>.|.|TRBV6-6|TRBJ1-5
CASSYTLGGNQPQHF
TGTGCCAGCAGTTACACCCTTGGGGGCAATCAGCCCCAGCATTTT
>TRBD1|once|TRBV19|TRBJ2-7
CASSIDIGTGNSYEQYF
TGTGCCAGTAGTATAGATATTGGGACAGGGAACTCCTACGAGCAGTACTTC
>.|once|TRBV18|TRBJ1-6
CASSPIPPVYNSPLHF
TGTGCCAGCTCACCAATACCGCCTGTCTATAATTCACCCCTCCACTTT
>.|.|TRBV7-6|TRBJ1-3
CASSLVSAGNTIYF
TGTGCCAGCAGCTTAGTTTCAGCCGGAAACACCATATATTTT
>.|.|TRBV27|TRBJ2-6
CASSSTPSGANVLTF
TGTGCCAGCAGTTCGACGCCCTCTGGGGCCAACGTCCTGACTTTC
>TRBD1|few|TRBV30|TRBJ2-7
CAWGQEIYEQYF
TGTGCCTGGGGACAGGAAATCTACGAGCAGTACTTC
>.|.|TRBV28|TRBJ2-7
CAGGGGPYEQYF
TGTGCTGGGGGAGGGGGGCCCTACGAGCAGTACTTC
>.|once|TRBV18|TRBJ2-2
CASSPLDSGELFF
TGTGCCAGCTCACCCCTGGATTCCGGGGAGCTGTTTTTT